What follows are 27 T cell receptor beta chains derived from one specimen sequenced in a study of control samples from healthy donors and cancer patients. Measured with immunoSEQ multiplex PCR; TCRdb has only the in-frame clones, and not every one. The sample includes about 50,000 clones, roughly 90% of them seen just once. The sample comprised PBMCs. These receptors all stem from a middle-aged man with head and neck cancer.

This rearrangement joins TRBV27 to TRBJ1-2; D is perhaps TRBD1 (6 bases). The CDR3 runs to 13 residues. Trimming left V 4 bases short and J 0 bases short, with 6 bases between. Germline CDR1 and CDR2: MNHEY and SMNVEV (reference sequence). This CDR3 reads CASSWTANYGYTF. The CDR3, as DNA: TGTGCCAGCAGTTGGACAGCTAACTATGGCTACACCTTC.

This chain joins TRBV2 and TRBJ2-7, with TRBD2 matching 13 bases. Germline CDR1 is SNHLY and CDR2 is FYNNEI. J lost 4 bases, V lost 5 bases, and 5 bases had no gene match. The CDR3 has 15 amino acids. CDR3 sequence: CASSLRTSGSYEQYF. In nucleotides, the CDR3 is TGTGCCAGCAGTTTGAGGACTAGCGGGAGTTACGAGCAGTACTTC.

The chain employs TRBV5-4 and TRBJ2-3, with a weak D call TRBD2 (5 bases). V was clipped by 0 bases and J by 2 bases, with 16 bases between them. Germline V lookup: CDR1 SGHNT, CDR2 YYREEE (reference sequence). The CDR3 has 17 amino acids. CDR3 DNA: TGTGCCAGCAGCTTGGCCGTAAGTAGAGCGGCCACAGATACGCAGTATTTT. It encodes CASSLAVSRAATDTQYF.

The genes are TRBV2 and TRBJ1-2; a weak D match, TRBD1 (5 bases). The CDR3 has 15 residues. V was clipped by 11 bases and J by 5 bases, with 24 bases between them. Germline V gives CDR1 SNHLY, CDR2 FYNNEI. CDR3: CASTGVAQGSYGYTF. CDR3 bases: TGTGCCTCCACAGGCGTGGCGCAAGGATCATATGGCTACACCTTC.

V and J are TRBV9 and TRBJ1-2, with 7 bases aligning to TRBD1. Germline V lookup: CDR1 SGDLS, CDR2 YYNGEE. With V trimmed by 1 base and J by 8 bases, 8 bases remained unmatched. The CDR3 length is 14 residues. The CDR3 reads CASSVLDRVGGYTF. CDR3 sequence (DNA): TGTGCCAGCAGCGTACTCGACAGGGTAGGGGGCTACACCTTC.

This sequence joins TRBV6-5 and TRBJ2-5, with 7 bases fitting TRBD1. V gave up 4 bases and J gave up 5 bases; unmatched junction bases: 7. Germline CDR1 is MNHEY and CDR2 is SVGAGI. This CDR3 contains 14 residues. The CDR3 protein is CASSSGQPGETQYF. As DNA, the CDR3 is TGTGCCAGCAGTTCGGGACAGCCGGGGGAGACCCAGTACTTC.

The chain has TRBV7-9 and TRBJ1-4, with TRBD1 identical over 7 bases. This CDR3 is 14 amino acids long. Germline CDR1 and CDR2: SEHNR and FQNEAQ (reference sequence). V shed 4 bases, J shed 4 bases, and the junction held 3 bases outside the gene matches. CDR3 protein: CASSYGTVNEKLFF. The CDR3 region has the DNA TGTGCCAGCAGCTATGGGACAGTTAATGAAAAACTGTTTTTT.

The rearrangement links TRBV5-4 to TRBJ1-1, with 8 positions matching TRBD1. CDR3 length equals 16 residues. Germline CDR1 SGHNT, CDR2 YYREEE (reference sequence). V lost 3 bases to trimming and J lost 4 bases; unmatched junction nucleotides: 11. The CDR3 loop reads CASSWARSGGPTEAFF. The CDR3 bases are TGTGCCAGCAGCTGGGCTCGGTCAGGGGGCCCCACTGAAGCTTTCTTT.

The sample holds one count of this clone. J is TRBJ2-2 and V is TRBV11-2; the D gene is possibly TRBD1 (6 bases). V was cut by 0 bases and J by 3 bases, with 8 bases left in between. CDR3 length: 15 amino acids. Germline values: CDR1 SGHAT, CDR2 FQNNGV. CDR3 in amino acids: CASSLDRGHTGELFF. CDR3 DNA: TGTGCCAGCAGCTTAGACAGGGGACACACCGGGGAGCTGTTTTTT.

V and J are TRBV9 and TRBJ1-1, with 10 bases lining up with TRBD1. V shed 0 bases and J 3 bases; nucleotides not matched to a gene: 2. The CDR3 has 15 residues. The germline CDR1 and CDR2 sequences are SGDLS and YYNGEE. The CDR3 nucleotides are TGTGCCAGCAGCGTAGACGGGACAGGGGACACTGAAGCTTTCTTT. This sequence encodes CASSVDGTGDTEAFF.

This clone was observed a few times. The DNA of the CDR3 is TGCAGCGTTGAGGTCAGGTCTAGCTCCTACGAGCAGTACTTC. It yields the protein CSVEVRSSSYEQYF. The V and J genes are TRBV29-1 and TRBJ2-7; D remains ambiguous. The V gene's germline CDR1 is SQVTM and CDR2 ANQGSEA. The V end lost 3 bases, the J end lost 0 bases, and 12 bases lay between the germline ends. The CDR3 runs to 14 residues.

In DNA form, the CDR3 reads TGTGCCAGCAGCCAGGCGGACACGAGTTCCGAGCAGTACTTC. Its translation is CASSQADTSSEQYF. This chain links TRBV4-2 with TRBJ2-7; TRBD1 is a possible D gene (5 bases). Germline CDR1 reads LGHNA; CDR2 reads YNFKEQ. This CDR3 spans 14 amino acids. Trimming took 3 bases from V and 6 from J, leaving 15 bases between them.

The rearrangement uses TRBV7-2 and TRBJ1-1; TRBD1 agrees at 7 bases. The ends lost 6 bases at V and 1 base at J; junction bases unmatched: 2. The germline gives CDR1 SGHTA, CDR2 FQGNSA. The CDR3 totals 13 residues. The CDR3 DNA reads TGTGCCAGCAGGCGGACAGGGAACACTGAAGCTTTCTTT. This codes for CASRRTGNTEAFF.

V usage is TRBV19 and J usage is TRBJ1-6, with D perhaps TRBD1 (6 bases). Germline assignment: CDR1 LNHDA and CDR2 SQIVND (reference sequence). The CDR3 loop spans 14 amino acids. Trimming left V 2 bases short and J 5 bases short, with 7 bases between. For the CDR3, the DNA is TGTGCCAGTAGTATACGGGGGCATAATTCACCCCTCCACTTT. This translates into CASSIRGHNSPLHF.

The chain recombines TRBV7-2 with TRBJ2-5, with 9 bases matching TRBD2. The junction had 2 bases not matched to a gene; V was cut back by 6 bases and J by 0 bases. Per germline, CDR1 SGHTA and CDR2 FQGNSA. This CDR3 is built from 14 residues. The CDR3 nucleotides read TGTGCCAGCAGTATAGCGGGAGACCAAGAGACCCAGTACTTC. Encoded protein: CASSIAGDQETQYF. Drawing the rest from reference TRBV7-2 and TRBJ2-5, the complete variable domain is GAGVSQSPSNKVTEKGKDVELRCDPISGHTALYWYRQSLGQGLEFLIYFQGNSAPDKSGLPSDRFSAERTGGSVSTLTIQRTQQEDSAVYLCASSIAGDQETQYFGPGTRLLVL.

The chain uses TRBV10-3 and TRBJ2-1; tentatively, D is TRBD1 (6 bases). CDR3 length: 13 residues. Germline CDR1 and CDR2: ENHRY and SYGVKD. Between the trimmed V and J ends, which lost 4 bases and 8 bases, there was a span of 12 bases. The CDR3 sequence is CAISVLTGYEQFF. CDR3 DNA sequence: TGTGCCATCAGTGTATTAACAGGGTATGAGCAGTTCTTC.

The rearrangement links TRBV5-1 to TRBJ2-7, with D tentatively TRBD1 (6 bases). The CDR3 is 13 residues long. V dropped 2 bases and J dropped 3 bases, with 9 bases sitting between them. Germline CDR1 reads SGHRS; CDR2 reads YFSETQ. CDR3 sequence: CASSLLDSYEQYF. CDR3 in DNA: TGCGCCAGCAGCTTACTGGACAGCTACGAGCAGTACTTC.

Only one count was recorded for this clone. This chain links TRBV6-5 with TRBJ1-2; 9 bases map to TRBD1. CDR1 and CDR2 from the germline V gene are MNHEY and SVGAGI. The CDR3 consists of 14 residues. V trimming: 6 bases; J trimming: 7 bases; junction bases outside the gene matches: 9. The CDR3 coding sequence is TGTGCCAGCAGCGCCCCGGGACAGGGAACTGGCTACACCTTC. Translation gives CASSAPGQGTGYTF.

The rearrangement links TRBV6-2 or TRBV6-3 to TRBJ2-7; D unclear. The length of the CDR3 is 14 residues. The V and J ends lost 6 bases and 0 bases respectively, with 12 bases between them. CDR1 and CDR2 (germline): MNHEY, SVGEGT. The CDR3 DNA sequence: TGTGCCAGCAGCGAAGGAACTTTCTCCTACGAGCAGTACTTC. Protein sequence: CASSEGTFSYEQYF.

The chain links TRBV7-7 to TRBJ2-3; D is perhaps TRBD2 (5 bases). Trimming cost V 5 bases and J 0 bases, with 9 bases left between them. This CDR3 is built from 14 residues. Germline CDR1 and CDR2: SSHAT and FNYEAQ (reference sequence). The CDR3 reads CASSAGRSTDTQYF. CDR3 nucleotide sequence: TGTGCCAGCAGCGCGGGCAGGAGCACAGATACGCAGTATTTT.

The chain employs TRBV6-1 and TRBJ2-1; 9 nucleotides agree with TRBD2. Germline V gene data show CDR1 as MNHNS and CDR2 as SASEGT. After removal of 3 bases from V and 0 bases from J, the junction contained 15 bases not matched to a gene. CDR3 length equals 20 residues. The DNA of the CDR3 is TGTGCCAGCAGTGATGGAGGACTAAGCGGGAGGTTGAGCTCCTACAATGAGCAGTTCTTC. Protein: CASSDGGLSGRLSSYNEQFF.

The V gene is TRBV24-1, the J gene TRBJ1-1, with 7 nucleotides matching TRBD1. With V trimmed by 9 bases and J by 6 bases, 15 bases remained unmatched. Germline assignment: CDR1 KGHDR and CDR2 SFDVKD. The CDR3 runs to 15 residues. CDR3 sequence (DNA): TGTGCCACCCACCTTGCCCGTTCAGGGACAGCTGAAGCTTTCTTT. It translates to CATHLARSGTAEAFF.

The chain combines TRBV6-6 with TRBJ2-3; the D is unclear. The V gene lost 2 bases and the J gene lost 4 bases, with 13 bases spanning the gap. This CDR3 spans 15 amino acids. CDR1 is MNHNY, CDR2 SVGAGI, per germline (reference sequence). CDR3 in DNA: TGTGCCAGCAGTTACCTCAGGAACCACGCAGATACGCAGTATTTT. It specifies CASSYLRNHADTQYF.

The gene calls are TRBV28 and TRBJ1-4; D is unclear. This CDR3 comprises 15 residues. Germline V CDR1 and CDR2: MDHEN, SYDVKM. V gave up 5 bases and J gave up 2 bases, with 12 bases separating them. CDR3 sequence (DNA): TGTGCCAGCAGTCCCTTGACGGCGACTAATGAAAAACTGTTTTTT. It specifies CASSPLTATNEKLFF.

The V and J genes are TRBV28 and TRBJ2-5, with a weak D call TRBD2 (6 bases). Trimming shortened V by 5 bases and J by 4 bases, and 14 bases separated the two germline ends. The germline CDR1 and CDR2 sequences are MDHEN and SYDVKM. This CDR3 spans 14 amino acids. CDR3 DNA: TGTGCCAGCAGTGAGCGGGTACTCGGAGAGACCCAGTACTTC. Its translation is CASSERVLGETQYF.

V gene TRBV19 combines with J gene TRBJ2-7; 7 nucleotides agree with TRBD1. The CDR3 runs 14 residues. The J segment lost 2 bases and the V segment lost 1 base, leaving 2 bases of the junction unmatched. Germline V gene lookup returns CDR1 LNHDA and CDR2 SQIVND (reference sequence). The CDR3 bases are TGTGCCAGTAGTATAGGAGGGACAGCCTACGAGCAGTACTTC. It is translated as CASSIGGTAYEQYF.

The rearrangement uses TRBV2 and TRBJ2-7, with a tentative D call TRBD1 (6 bases). The CDR3 consists of 15 residues. CDR1 and CDR2 (germline): SNHLY, FYNNEI. V gave up 6 bases and J gave up 2 bases, with 17 bases separating them. The DNA for the CDR3 is TGTGCCAGCAGGCTAGGGGGTGGGGGTACCTACGAGCAGTACTTC. It translates to CASRLGGGGTYEQYF.